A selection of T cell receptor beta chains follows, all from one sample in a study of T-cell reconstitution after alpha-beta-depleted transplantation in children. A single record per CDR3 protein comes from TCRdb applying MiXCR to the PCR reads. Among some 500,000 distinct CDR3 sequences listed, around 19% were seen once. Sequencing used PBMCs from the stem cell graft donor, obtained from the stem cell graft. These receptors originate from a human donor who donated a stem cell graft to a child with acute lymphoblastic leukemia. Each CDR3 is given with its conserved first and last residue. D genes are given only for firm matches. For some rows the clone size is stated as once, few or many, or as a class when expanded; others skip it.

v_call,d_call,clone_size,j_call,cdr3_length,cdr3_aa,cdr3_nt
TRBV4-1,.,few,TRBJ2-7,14,CASSQGLISYEQYF,TGCGCCAGCAGCCAGGGTTTAATCTCCTACGAGCAGTACTTC
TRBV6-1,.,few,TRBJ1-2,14,CASNPGLLNYGYTF,TGTGCCAGCAACCCGGGACTGCTTAACTATGGCTACACCTTC
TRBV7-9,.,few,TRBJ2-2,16,CASSLDGGGDTGELFF,TGTGCCAGCAGCTTAGACGGGGGTGGAGACACCGGGGAGCTGTTTTTT
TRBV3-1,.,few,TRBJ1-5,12,CASSLNDQPQHF,TGTGCCAGCAGCCTCAACGATCAGCCCCAGCATTTT
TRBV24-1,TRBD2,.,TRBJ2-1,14,CATTDAGGHNEQFF,TGTGCCACCACCGACGCGGGAGGCCACAATGAGCAGTTCTTC
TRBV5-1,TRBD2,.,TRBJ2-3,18,CASSSARAGALGTDTQYF,TGCGCCAGCAGCTCCGCGAGAGCGGGAGCGCTGGGCACAGATACGCAGTATTTT
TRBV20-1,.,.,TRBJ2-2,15,CSARLWGRNTGELFF,TGCAGTGCTAGATTGTGGGGGAGGAACACCGGGGAGCTGTTTTTT
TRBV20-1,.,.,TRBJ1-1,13,CSARLGAHTEAFF,TGCAGTGCTAGATTGGGGGCACACACTGAAGCTTTCTTT
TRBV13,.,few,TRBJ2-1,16,CASSSRMARPYNEQFF,TGTGCCAGCAGCTCCCGTATGGCTCGTCCCTACAATGAGCAGTTCTTC
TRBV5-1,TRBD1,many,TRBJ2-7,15,CASSGFGTGYVEQYF,TGCGCCAGCAGCGGGTTCGGGACAGGGTACGTCGAGCAGTACTTC
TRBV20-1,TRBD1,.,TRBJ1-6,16,CSARDSRTGGNSPLHF,TGCAGTGCTAGAGATTCCCGGACAGGTGGTAATTCACCCCTCCACTTT
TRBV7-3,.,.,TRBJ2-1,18,CASSTQGSLLRSHNEQFF,TGTGCCAGCAGCACTCAGGGGTCCCTCCTCCGTAGCCACAATGAGCAGTTCTTC
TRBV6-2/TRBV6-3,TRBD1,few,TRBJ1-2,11,CASDQGEGYTF,TGTGCCAGCGACCAGGGGGAGGGCTACACCTTC
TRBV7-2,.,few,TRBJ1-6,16,CASRKKPEFYNSPLHF,TGTGCCAGCAGAAAGAAGCCGGAATTCTATAATTCACCCCTCCACTTT
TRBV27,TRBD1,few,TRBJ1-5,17,CASSLLMGQGGDQPQHF,TGTGCCAGCAGTTTATTAATGGGACAGGGGGGGGATCAGCCCCAGCATTTT
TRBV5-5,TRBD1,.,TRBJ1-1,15,CASSPGTGFLPEAFF,TGTGCCAGCAGCCCCGGGACAGGGTTCCTCCCTGAAGCTTTCTTT
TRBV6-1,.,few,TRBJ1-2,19,CASSVLRRSGSGEYYGYTF,TGTGCCAGCAGTGTATTGAGGAGGTCGGGTAGCGGTGAATACTATGGCTACACCTTC
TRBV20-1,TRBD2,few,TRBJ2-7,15,CSAAGTSGSSYEQYF,TGCAGTGCTGCCGGGACTAGCGGGTCCTCCTACGAGCAGTACTTC
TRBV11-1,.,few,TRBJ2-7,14,CASSLMGSAYEQYF,TGTGCCAGCAGCTTAATGGGCTCCGCCTACGAGCAGTACTTC
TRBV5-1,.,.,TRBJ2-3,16,CASSLDRTIGTDTQYF,TGCGCCAGCAGCTTGGATCGGACTATCGGCACAGATACGCAGTATTTT
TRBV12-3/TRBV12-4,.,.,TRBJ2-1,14,CASSFSGAPDEQFF,TGTGCCAGCAGTTTCTCGGGGGCGCCCGATGAGCAGTTCTTC
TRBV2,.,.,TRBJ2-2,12,CASRLASGELFF,TGTGCCAGCAGGCTAGCGTCCGGGGAGCTGTTTTTT
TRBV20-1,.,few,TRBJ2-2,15,CSARVGGRQTGELFF,TGCAGTGCTAGAGTGGGGGGGCGCCAGACCGGGGAGCTGTTTTTT
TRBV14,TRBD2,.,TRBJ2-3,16,CASSQDGRLAGSVQYF,TGTGCCAGCAGCCAAGATGGTAGGCTAGCGGGATCTGTGCAGTATTTT
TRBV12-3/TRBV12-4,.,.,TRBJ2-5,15,CASSLLQRHQETQYF,TGTGCCAGCAGTTTACTACAGAGACACCAAGAGACCCAGTACTTC
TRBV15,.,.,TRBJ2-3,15,CATSRVVTAADTQYF,TGTGCCACCAGCAGAGTTGTCACGGCGGCAGATACGCAGTATTTT
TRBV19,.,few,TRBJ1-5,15,CASSRVGMGNQPQHF,TGTGCCAGTAGTAGGGTGGGCATGGGCAATCAGCCCCAGCATTTT
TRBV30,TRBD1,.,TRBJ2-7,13,CAWSLTGQNEQYF,TGTGCCTGGAGCCTGACAGGGCAGAACGAGCAGTACTTC
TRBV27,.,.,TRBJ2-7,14,CASSLRDTFYEQYF,TGTGCCAGCAGTTTACGGGACACGTTCTACGAGCAGTACTTC
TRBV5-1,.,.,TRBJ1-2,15,CASSFADSPGRGYTF,TGCGCCAGCAGCTTTGCTGACAGCCCCGGTCGTGGCTACACCTTC
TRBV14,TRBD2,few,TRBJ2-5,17,CASSQELAGRLWETQYF,TGTGCCAGCAGCCAAGAACTAGCGGGACGGTTGTGGGAGACCCAGTACTTC
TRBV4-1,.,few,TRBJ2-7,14,CASSLLSGPYEQYF,TGCGCCAGCAGCCTACTTAGCGGTCCCTACGAGCAGTACTTC
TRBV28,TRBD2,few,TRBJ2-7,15,CASSPAGSGSYEQYF,TGTGCCAGCAGCCCCGCGGGTAGCGGGAGTTACGAGCAGTACTTC
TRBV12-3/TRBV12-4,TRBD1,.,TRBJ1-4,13,CASNPTGAEKLFF,TGTGCCAGCAACCCTACAGGGGCTGAAAAACTGTTTTTT
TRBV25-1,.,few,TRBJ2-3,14,CASSDGGGTDTQYF,TGTGCCAGCAGTGATGGGGGTGGCACAGATACGCAGTATTTT
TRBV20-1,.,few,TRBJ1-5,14,CSAQSTRDNQPQHF,TGCAGTGCTCAGAGCACCAGGGATAATCAGCCCCAGCATTTT
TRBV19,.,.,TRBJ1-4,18,CASRPPRQTFATNEKLFF,TGTGCCAGTAGACCTCCCAGACAGACTTTTGCAACTAATGAAAAACTGTTTTTT
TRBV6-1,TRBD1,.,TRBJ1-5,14,CASSADRGNQPQHF,TGTGCCAGCAGTGCCGACAGGGGGAATCAGCCCCAGCATTTT
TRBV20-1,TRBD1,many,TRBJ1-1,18,CSARGRDRAIRDLFEAFF,TGCAGTGCTAGAGGAAGGGACAGGGCCATCCGGGACCTGTTTGAAGCTTTCTTT
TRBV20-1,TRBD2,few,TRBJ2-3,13,CSANGLATDTQYF,TGCAGTGCTAACGGACTAGCAACAGATACGCAGTATTTT
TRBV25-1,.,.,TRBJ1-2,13,CASSKTDSYGYTF,TGTGCCAGCAGTAAAACAGACAGCTATGGCTACACCTTC
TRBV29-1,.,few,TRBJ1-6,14,CSVGASGPGSPLHF,TGCAGCGTTGGGGCATCAGGGCCAGGGTCACCCCTCCACTTT
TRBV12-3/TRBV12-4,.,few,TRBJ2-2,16,CASSLREGPPPWELFF,TGTGCCAGCAGTTTACGAGAGGGACCCCCTCCTTGGGAGCTGTTTTTT
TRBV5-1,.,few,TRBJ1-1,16,CASSLGGMAEYRKAFF,TGCGCCAGCAGCTTGGGCGGAATGGCAGAGTATCGAAAAGCTTTCTTT
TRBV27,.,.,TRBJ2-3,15,CASGLTVEYTDTQYF,TGTGCCAGCGGCCTAACTGTAGAGTACACAGATACGCAGTATTTT
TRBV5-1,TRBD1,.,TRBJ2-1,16,CASSLTAGQGNNEQFF,TGCGCCAGCAGCCTGACTGCGGGACAGGGAAACAATGAGCAGTTCTTC
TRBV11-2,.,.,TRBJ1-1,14,CASNRGGDRTEAFF,TGTGCCAGCAACCGGGGAGGGGACCGCACTGAAGCTTTCTTT
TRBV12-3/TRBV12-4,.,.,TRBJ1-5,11,CASSDNGPQHF,TGTGCCAGCAGTGATAACGGGCCCCAGCATTTT
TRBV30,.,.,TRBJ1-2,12,CAWSVSPYGYTF,TGTGCCTGGAGTGTTAGTCCTTATGGCTACACCTTC
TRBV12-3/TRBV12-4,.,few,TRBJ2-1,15,CASRRGTSSYNEQFF,TGTGCCAGCAGGCGCGGGACTTCCTCCTACAATGAGCAGTTCTTC
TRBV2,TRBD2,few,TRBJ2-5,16,CASSASTSGKGETQYF,TGTGCCAGCAGTGCGTCGACTAGCGGGAAGGGTGAGACCCAGTACTTC
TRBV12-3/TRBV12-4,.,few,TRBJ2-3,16,CASSRRGGIYTDTQYF,TGTGCCAGCAGCCGTAGGGGCGGGATCTATACAGATACGCAGTATTTT
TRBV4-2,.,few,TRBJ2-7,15,CASSQATTYNYEQYF,TGTGCCAGCAGCCAGGCGACTACCTATAACTACGAGCAGTACTTC
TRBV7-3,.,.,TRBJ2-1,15,CASSPRARGLNEQFF,TGTGCCAGCAGCCCCAGGGCGCGGGGACTCAATGAGCAGTTCTTC
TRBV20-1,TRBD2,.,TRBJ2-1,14,CSASASGRRDEQFF,TGCAGTGCTAGCGCCAGCGGGAGGAGGGATGAGCAGTTCTTC